The entry below gives a single T cell receptor beta chain sequence along with its context. Its antigen is not identified. Germline V CDR1 and CDR2: SQVTM, ANQGSEA. CDR3 length: 16 residues. The trim removed 2 bases at V and 7 bases at J, leaving 8 bases unmatched. The source of the sample is a study of blood T cells in healthy people across ages. Samples each yielded at least 5 micrograms of total RNA. Primed by a sample-barcoded 5' primer and a J-beta primer mix, a second PCR proceeded for about 7 to 12 cycles. TCRdb used MiXCR to reprocess the 5' RACE reads, holding one entry per CDR3 protein. The sample consists of fewer than 750,000 distinct CDR3 sequences, approximately 52% of them appearing once. Findings and limits, study-wide: There were more naive CD4+ cells and higher diversity in long-lived donors than in aged donors. Estimates of total diversity, which came from one million sequenced T cells, were considered to be underestimates.

The sequenced material came from blood. The sequence came from a woman of 80 years or more in good health. V and J are TRBV29-1 and TRBJ2-3; TRBD2 matches 14 bases. CDR3 loop: CSVEIPGLAGEYTQYF. The DNA of the CDR3 is TGCAGCGTTGAAATTCCGGGACTAGCGGGAGAATATACGCAGTATTTT.